This entry lists 28 T cell receptor beta chains sequenced from one sample in a study of T cell repertoires in cytomegalovirus infection (dated by TCRdb to 2018 to 2020). Data came from an Illumina HiSeq 1500. Through fastp at Q25 and MiXCR, TCRdb rebuilt clones from the public reads, retaining in-frame beta chains. Every distinct CDR3 protein forms one entry, paired with its most common genes and DNA. This sample lists 680,000 or so distinct CDR3 sequences; approximately 34% were detected once. The top ten clones comprise under 3.5% of the sample. What was sequenced was PBMCs. These receptors originate from a human donor in good health (CMV status not recorded). Some clones in this sample may be carry-over from other donors' samples.

The V call is TRBV7-9, the J call TRBJ2-1, with D perhaps TRBD1 or TRBD2 (5 bases each). Germline-derived CDR1 and CDR2 are SEHNR and FQNEAQ (reference sequence). The CDR3 covers 14 residues. The V end was cut by 5 bases, the J end by 7 bases, with 15 bases between. CDR3 in DNA: TGTGCCAGCAGCGTACCGGGACGAGAGAATGAGCAGTTCTTC. Amino acid sequence: CASSVPGRENEQFF.

This clonotype was picked up many times. The chain recombines TRBV12-3 or TRBV12-4 with TRBJ1-2, with D maybe TRBD1 (5 bases). Trimming pared 5 bases from V and 4 bases from J, leaving 20 bases between. The length of the CDR3 is 16 residues. CDR3 DNA sequence: TGTGCCAGCAGTCTCCGACAGAATATGCTACTCTATGGCTACACCTTC. It is translated as CASSLRQNMLLYGYTF.

V usage is TRBV6-2 or TRBV6-3 and J usage is TRBJ1-1, with D maybe TRBD1 (5 bases). Deletions cut 8 bases from V and 0 bases from J, with 13 bases between. The CDR3 sequence is 14 residues long. Germline V gives CDR1 MNHEY, CDR2 SVGEGT. Here the CDR3 DNA reads TGTGCCAGCGGGGACGGCGTTTTGAACACTGAAGCTTTCTTT. This encodes CASGDGVLNTEAFF.

Turning to this clonotype: This may come from a read error, since a much larger clone is one base off. Given the absence of the conserved phenylalanine or tryptophan at the CDR3 end, a read error is likely. The chain couples TRBV7-2 to TRBJ1-1, with unresolved D. CDR1 SGHTA and CDR2 FQGNSA come from the germline V gene. This CDR3 has 14 residues. Trimming shortened V by 1 base and J by 7 bases, and 13 bases separated the two germline ends. CDR3 nucleotide sequence: TGTGCCAGCAGCTTAGGCGGCAGCGCAATTGAAGCTTTCTGT. Protein: CASSLGGSAIEAFC.

As regards this clonotype: Being one base from a much bigger clone, this may be a read error. The conserved final phenylalanine or tryptophan is absent from the CDR3, which likely points to a read error. The chain links TRBV7-9 to TRBJ2-7, with a weak D call TRBD2 (6 bases). There are 14 residues in the CDR3. The germline V gene has CDR1 SEHNR and CDR2 FQNEAQ (reference sequence). The V gene lost 5 bases and the J gene lost 5 bases, with 16 bases spanning the gap. CDR3 sequence (DNA): TGTGCCAGCAGCCGCGGAGGGCAGTTTGACGAGCAGTACTTA. Encoded protein: CASSRGGQFDEQYL.

This chain connects TRBV7-8 to TRBJ2-2; 9 bases line up with TRBD1. The V gene's germline CDR1 is SGHVS and CDR2 FQNEAQ. J gave up 6 bases and V 1 base, and 18 bases lay outside the gene matches. This CDR3 has 20 amino acids. The CDR3: CASSLDRWTGVTVRAGELFF. DNA for the CDR3: TGTGCCAGCAGCTTAGATCGTTGGACAGGGGTAACCGTCCGGGCCGGGGAGCTGTTTTTT. The whole variable domain, remainder taken from reference TRBV7-8 and TRBJ2-2, is GAGVSQSPRYKVAKRGQDVALRCDPISGHVSLFWYQQALGQGPEFLTYFQNEAQLDKSGLPSDRFFAERPEGSVSTLKIQRTQQEDSAVYLCASSLDRWTGVTVRAGELFFGEGSRLTVL.

The chain employs TRBV9 and TRBJ2-1; possible D gene TRBD1, 7 bases. Germline CDR1 is SGDLS and CDR2 is YYNGEE. Trimming removed 0 bases at V and 4 bases at J, with 17 bases between. CDR3 size: 17 residues. The CDR3 region is CASSVAGGRVGYNEQFF. The CDR3 DNA follows: TGTGCCAGCAGCGTAGCAGGGGGGCGGGTTGGGTACAATGAGCAGTTCTTC.

Turning to this clonotype: Because it lacks the conserved phenylalanine or tryptophan at the end, this CDR3 is likely a read error. No DNA is shown, since the ends of the CDR3 on it are uncertain; the CDR3 is the one TCRdb lists. The J gene is TRBJ1-5, the V gene TRBV11-2; the table's TRBD1 call for D was not verified on the DNA. The germline CDR1 and CDR2 sequences are SGHAT and FQNNGV. Inclusive of both ends, the CDR3 amounts to 14 amino acids. CDR3 region: CASSSRQGGQPPHL.

Regarding this clonotype: No conserved phenylalanine or tryptophan ends this CDR3, so it is likely a read error. This chain joins TRBV7-9 and TRBJ2-7, with 7 bases aligning to TRBD1. V lost 5 bases to trimming and J lost 3 bases; unmatched junction nucleotides: 7. CDR1 and CDR2 (germline): SEHNR, FQNEAQ (reference sequence). The CDR3 is made up of 14 amino acids. CDR3 region: CASSPPGQFYEQYL. In DNA form, the CDR3 reads TGTGCCAGCAGCCCTCCGGGACAGTTCTACGAGCAGTACTTA.

This clonotype was seen a single time. The chain employs TRBV18 and TRBJ2-1; tentatively, D is TRBD1 (5 bases). There are 15 residues in the CDR3. The germline V gene encodes CDR1 KGHSH and CDR2 LQKENI. Trimming stripped 4 bases from V and 0 bases from J, with 10 bases between. CDR3 loop: CASSHQGSSYNEQFF. The CDR3 region has the DNA TGTGCCAGCTCACACCAGGGAAGCTCCTACAATGAGCAGTTCTTC.

This clonotype was counted a few times. The rearrangement uses TRBV12-3 or TRBV12-4 and TRBJ1-1; D remains unclear. The CDR3 loop spans 14 amino acids. With 7 bases removed from V and 1 base from J, the gap between germline ends came to 13 bases. The CDR3 sequence is CASKTGRPNTEAFF. CDR3 DNA: TGTGCCAGCAAAACGGGTCGGCCGAACACTGAAGCTTTCTTT.

The J gene is TRBJ1-3, the V gene TRBV2; 9 bases agree with TRBD1. The CDR3 totals 18 residues. Looked up from germline, CDR1 is SNHLY and CDR2 is FYNNEI. The trim removed 4 bases at V and 0 bases at J, leaving 10 bases unmatched. The CDR3, as DNA: TGTGCCAGCAGTGTTCTTAGGTCGGGACAGGGCTCTGGAAACACCATATATTTT. It translates to CASSVLRSGQGSGNTIYF.

The gene calls are TRBV5-1 and TRBJ2-1, with TRBD2 identical over 9 bases. Germline V gene sequence: CDR1 SGHRS, CDR2 YFSETQ. The CDR3 length is 15 residues. V lost 0 bases, J lost 8 bases, and 6 bases stayed unmatched. CDR3 nucleotide sequence: TGCGCCAGCAGCTTGGATCTGCGGGAGGGCCATGAGCAGTTCTTC. It yields the protein CASSLDLREGHEQFF. Complete variable domain (other parts from reference TRBV5-1 and TRBJ2-1): KAGVTQTPRYLIKTRGQQVTLSCSPISGHRSVSWYQQTPGQGLQFLFEYFSETQRNKGNFPGRFSGRQFSNSRSEMNVSTLELGDSALYLCASSLDLREGHEQFFGPGTRLTVL.

This clonotype was seen once. The chain couples TRBV4-1 to TRBJ2-4, with 7 bases aligning to TRBD1. The CDR3 length is 13 residues. Germline-derived CDR1 and CDR2 are MGHRA and YSYEKL. With V trimmed by 0 bases and J by 9 bases, 2 bases remained unmatched. The CDR3 loop is CASSQDWTGIQYF. The CDR3 coding sequence is TGCGCCAGCAGCCAAGATTGGACAGGCATTCAGTACTTC.

This clonotype was picked up a small number of times. This rearrangement joins TRBV28 to TRBJ2-7, with a possible D match to TRBD2 (6 bases). The CDR3 totals 16 residues. The V gene's germline CDR1 is MDHEN and CDR2 SYDVKM. With 3 bases removed from V and 0 bases from J, the gap between germline ends came to 15 bases. The DNA for the CDR3 is TGTGCCAGCAGTTTTGGGGCAGGGAGGTCCTCCTACGAGCAGTACTTC. Its translation is CASSFGAGRSSYEQYF.

This clonotype was found a few times. The chain links TRBV28 to TRBJ2-2, with TRBD1 matching over 8 bases. The CDR3 has 15 amino acids. Germline V gene lookup returns CDR1 MDHEN and CDR2 SYDVKM. The V segment lost 5 bases and the J segment 5 bases; nucleotides outside the gene matches: 7. CDR3 amino acids: CASSRTGPGTGELFF. CDR3 DNA sequence: TGTGCCAGCAGTCGGACAGGGCCGGGGACCGGGGAGCTGTTTTTT.

This chain links TRBV7-6 with TRBJ2-6; D is possibly TRBD1 (6 bases). The V end was cut by 5 bases, the J end by 0 bases, with 14 bases between. Looked up from germline, CDR1 is SGHVS and CDR2 is FNYEAQ. The CDR3 has 17 residues. The DNA for the CDR3 is TGTGCCAGCAGCCCGCAGTCGGACAGCTCTGGGGCCAACGTCCTGACTTTC. Translation gives CASSPQSDSSGANVLTF.

The J gene is TRBJ2-5, the V gene TRBV24-1; D not resolved. This CDR3 is built from 14 residues. V lost 3 bases and J 5 bases, leaving 12 bases between the germline ends. CDR1 and CDR2 from the germline V gene are KGHDR and SFDVKD. DNA of the CDR3: TGTGCCACCAGTGATCTGGACGGATCCGAGACCCAGTACTTC. Amino acid sequence: CATSDLDGSETQYF.

The V gene is TRBV6-1, the J gene TRBJ1-4; D call uncertain. Deletions cut 6 bases from V and 0 bases from J, with 5 bases between. CDR1 is MNHNS, CDR2 SASEGT, per germline. The CDR3 sequence is 13 residues long. In DNA, the CDR3 is TGTGCCAGCAGAGTTGCAACTAATGAAAAACTGTTTTTT. This gives the protein CASRVATNEKLFF.

This clonotype was recorded many times. This chain uses TRBV7-8 with TRBJ2-7; maybe TRBD1 (5 bases). The germline gives CDR1 SGHVS, CDR2 FQNEAQ. V was pared by 2 bases and J by 7 bases, with 15 bases between. This CDR3 has 14 amino acids. CDR3 nucleotide sequence: TGTGCCAGCAGCTTAAGGGGCCGGTTGGGGGAGCAGTACTTC. Translating it yields CASSLRGRLGEQYF.

This clonotype was seen a few times. The chain combines TRBV11-2 with TRBJ2-7; 10 bases agree with TRBD1. The CDR3 runs 15 residues. V shed 11 bases and J 4 bases; nucleotides not matched to a gene: 14. Germline V gene data show CDR1 as SGHAT and CDR2 as FQNNGV. CDR3 coding DNA: TGTGCCGTATCCTCGTTGGGACAGGGGAAGTACGAGCAGTACTTC. The encoded protein is CAVSSLGQGKYEQYF. Supplemented by reference TRBV11-2 and TRBJ2-7, the full variable domain reads EAGVAQSPRYKIIEKRQSVAFWCNPISGHATLYWYQQILGQGPKLLIQFQNNGVVDDSQLPKDRFSAERLKGVDSTLKIQPAKLEDSAVYLCAVSSLGQGKYEQYFGPGTRLTVT.

This clonotype showed up just once. The chain has TRBV29-1 and TRBJ1-2; D may be TRBD1 (6 bases). Looked up from germline, CDR1 is SQVTM and CDR2 is ANQGSEA. Trimming removed 5 bases from V and 2 bases from J, with 12 bases in between. The CDR3 sequence is 13 residues long. CDR3 sequence reads: CSVPPGQNYGYTF. CDR3 bases: TGCAGCGTTCCCCCCGGACAGAACTATGGCTACACCTTC.

The chain has TRBV7-2 and TRBJ2-7, with 7 nucleotides matching TRBD1. The CDR3 totals 17 residues. CDR1 and CDR2 from the germline V gene are SGHTA and FQGNSA. V shed 0 bases and J 3 bases; nucleotides not matched to a gene: 11. Here the CDR3 reads CASSLASTGVSRYEQYF. The CDR3, as DNA: TGTGCCAGCAGCTTAGCTAGCACAGGGGTTTCTCGCTACGAGCAGTACTTC.

This clonotype was counted a few times. The rearrangement uses TRBV6-2 or TRBV6-3 and TRBJ1-5; no firm D call. CDR1 is MNHEY and CDR2 is SVGEGT in the germline V gene. CDR3 size: 16 residues. The V and J ends lost 4 bases and 4 bases respectively, with 17 bases between them. This chain's CDR3 is CASSFNHGGKNQPQHF. DNA of the CDR3: TGTGCCAGCAGTTTCAACCACGGAGGGAAAAATCAGCCCCAGCATTTT.

This clonotype was found a few times. CDR3 amino acids: CASSGAVGSSYEQYF. DNA of the CDR3: TGTGCCAGCAGTGGAGCGGTCGGCAGCTCCTACGAGCAGTACTTC. The V and J genes are TRBV2 and TRBJ2-7; D perhaps matches TRBD2 (5 bases). CDR3 size: 15 residues. V lost 4 bases and J 0 bases, leaving 13 bases between the germline ends. Germline lookup yields CDR1 SNHLY and CDR2 FYNNEI.

This clonotype was picked up a small number of times. The chain carries TRBV11-3 and TRBJ2-7, with D unresolved. Trimming pared 0 bases from V and 4 bases from J, leaving 7 bases between. In germline, CDR1 is SGHNT, CDR2 YENEEA. The CDR3 totals 13 residues. Here the CDR3 DNA reads TGTGCCAGCAGCTTAGATCAAGCTTACGAGCAGTACTTC. The encoded protein is CASSLDQAYEQYF. Drawing the rest from reference TRBV11-3 and TRBJ2-7, the complete variable domain is EAGVVQSPRYKIIEKKQPVAFWCNPISGHNTLYWYLQNLGQGPELLIRYENEEAVDDSQLPKDRFSAERLKGVDSTLKIQPAELGDSAVYLCASSLDQAYEQYFGPGTRLTVT.

V gene TRBV25-1 combines with J gene TRBJ2-1; D unresolved. V was trimmed by 4 bases and J by 10 bases, leaving 8 bases between them. This CDR3 comprises 11 residues. Per germline, CDR1 MGHDK and CDR2 SYGVNS. The chain's CDR3 is CASSVALEQFF. CDR3 sequence (DNA): TGTGCCAGCAGTGTCGCCCTGGAGCAGTTCTTC.

This clonotype was seen repeatedly, ten times or more. The rearrangement joins TRBV7-8 to TRBJ2-2; 7 bases fit TRBD1. The V gene's germline CDR1 is SGHVS and CDR2 FQNEAQ. V shed 4 bases and J 2 bases; nucleotides not matched to a gene: 4. There are 15 residues in the CDR3. The CDR3 here is CASSSTGSNTGELFF. The CDR3 DNA sequence: TGTGCCAGCAGCTCGACAGGGTCCAACACCGGGGAGCTGTTTTTT. The full variable domain, its missing parts supplied by reference TRBV7-8 and TRBJ2-2, is GAGVSQSPRYKVAKRGQDVALRCDPISGHVSLFWYQQALGQGPEFLTYFQNEAQLDKSGLPSDRFFAERPEGSVSTLKIQRTQQEDSAVYLCASSSTGSNTGELFFGEGSRLTVL.